This T cell receptor beta chain was sequenced for a study of Graves' ophthalmopathy and Graves' hyperthyroidism. In germline, CDR1 is SGHTA, CDR2 FQGTGA. V shed 7 bases and J shed 1 base, with 11 bases lying between them. The CDR3 has 14 amino acids. Amplification from RNA transcripts yielded the TCR beta CDR3 regions. Following a first-round RT-PCR that used HTBI primers, a second-round multiplex PCR was carried out. MiXCR was run by TCRdb on the multiplex PCR reads, yielding one entry per CDR3 protein. The sample lists over 14,000 distinct CDR3 sequences; 50% were seen once. Points from the study as a whole: In blood, most expanded thyroid clonotypes above 0.001 frequency were also detected. Ophthalmopathy was separated from stable hyperthyroidism by a 13-signature model with 85% to 90% sensitivity and roughly 84% specificity.

There are many counts of this clonotype. What it binds is not known. The chain links TRBV7-3 to TRBJ2-1; D may be TRBD2 (5 bases). This receptor was taken from a woman in her 30s with Graves' ophthalmopathy. The material sequenced was peripheral blood. The CDR3, as DNA: TGTGCCAGCAAACTAAGCGGTTCCTACAATGAGCAGTTCTTC. It codes for CASKLSGSYNEQFF.